The 11 T cell receptor beta chains listed next were all sequenced from one sample in a study of read filtering for tumor transcriptome and immune sequencing. This library used roughly 400 ng RNA and molecular barcoded adaptors spanning alpha/delta and beta/gamma chains. Using its own MiXCR run on the reads, TCRdb lists one record per CDR3 protein. The sample lists about 63,000 distinct CDR3 sequences, approximately 15% occurring once. The sequencing input was a population of CD138-negative cells sorted from bone marrow. These receptors were taken from a donor aged 40 or older with multiple myeloma.

This clonotype was seen more than once but under ten times. A much more abundant neighbour one base away suggests this may be a read error. J is TRBJ2-1 and V is TRBV7-3; 9 bases align to TRBD2. Germline V gives CDR1 SGHTA, CDR2 FQGTGA. This CDR3 spans 16 amino acids. In DNA, the CDR3 is TGTGCCAGCAGCTTAATGATCGCGGGAGGGCCTAATGAGCGGTTCTTC. As protein: CASSLMIAGGPNERFF.

This clonotype occurred many times. The V gene is TRBV19, the J gene TRBJ2-5; 8 bases line up with TRBD2. Germline CDR1 is LNHDA and CDR2 is SQIVND (reference sequence). The CDR3 contains 14 residues. V trimming: 4 bases; J trimming: 4 bases; junction bases outside the gene matches: 5. The CDR3 region has the DNA TGTGCCAGTAGTACCACCCGGGAGGGAGAGACCCAGTACTTC. As protein: CASSTTREGETQYF.

This clonotype was observed many times. Germline and junction disagree at one end, which may indicate a read error. The chain couples TRBV28 to TRBJ2-7; D is possibly TRBD2 (7 bases). Per germline, CDR1 MDHEN and CDR2 SYDVKM. The CDR3 extends over 12 amino acids. The CDR3 coding sequence is TGTGCCAGCAGGGGCCCCCGGGGGGCCGGTGGTTTC. Translation: CASRGPRGAGGF.

The chain couples TRBV20-1 to TRBJ2-7; 15 nucleotides agree with TRBD2. From germline, CDR1 is DFQATT and CDR2 SNEGSKA (reference sequence). The CDR3 is 18 amino acids. V trimming: 0 bases; J trimming: 1 base; junction bases outside the gene matches: 7. The CDR3 reads CSARDRGLAGGQSYEQYF. The DNA for the CDR3 is TGCAGTGCTAGAGATCGGGGACTAGCGGGAGGCCAATCCTACGAGCAGTACTTC.

With respect to this clonotype: Since no conserved phenylalanine or tryptophan closes the CDR3, a read error is the likely cause. J is TRBJ1-5 and V is TRBV18, with a possible D match to TRBD1 (6 bases). Germline lookup yields CDR1 KGHSH and CDR2 LQKENI. CDR3 length: 13 amino acids. Trimming took off 3 bases at V and 6 bases at J, with 9 bases between the two ends. CDR3 sequence: CASSPPGVQPQHL. DNA for the CDR3: TGTGCCAGCTCACCGCCAGGGGTTCAGCCCCAGCATTTA.

This clonotype came up many times. The rearrangement joins TRBV11-2 to TRBJ2-3, with D perhaps being TRBD1 or TRBD2 (5 bases each). Germline CDR1 SGHAT, CDR2 FQNNGV. Trimming shortened V by 3 bases and J by 0 bases, and 13 bases separated the two germline ends. The CDR3 has 16 amino acids. DNA of the CDR3: TGTGCCAGCAGCTTCTCGGGGCCAGCAAGCACAGATACGCAGTATTTT. Protein product: CASSFSGPASTDTQYF.

The rearrangement links TRBV10-3 to TRBJ2-5; 8 bases align to TRBD2. Trimming took 7 bases from V and 1 from J; bases not matched to a gene: 20. Germline-derived CDR1 and CDR2 are ENHRY and SYGVKD. CDR3 length: 19 residues. For the CDR3, the DNA is TGTGCCATCAAGCCCCACGCTATCGGGAGGGGGGCTCCCCAAGAGACCCAGTACTTC. Translated, it gives CAIKPHAIGRGAPQETQYF.

In its sample, this clonotype was seen many times. V is TRBV12-3 or TRBV12-4 and J is TRBJ2-3; D not certain. V lost 6 bases and J 0 bases, leaving 13 bases between the germline ends. This CDR3 is 15 amino acids long. The CDR3 protein is CASRLADPSTDTQYF. The CDR3 bases are TGTGCCAGCAGGCTTGCCGACCCAAGCACAGATACGCAGTATTTT.

This clonotype has ten or more counts. The rearrangement uses TRBV28 and TRBJ2-6, with 7 positions matching TRBD1. The ends lost 5 bases at V and 0 bases at J; junction bases unmatched: 10. This CDR3 has 18 amino acids. Germline lookup yields CDR1 MDHEN and CDR2 SYDVKM. The CDR3: CASSIRQGKASGANVLTF. The CDR3, as DNA: TGTGCCAGCAGTATCCGACAGGGAAAGGCCTCTGGGGCCAACGTCCTGACTTTC.

Details on this clonotype: This clone may be a read error of a much larger clone one base away. The chain couples TRBV7-2 to TRBJ2-2, with 9 bases that match TRBD1. CDR3 size: 16 residues. Germline V lookup: CDR1 SGHTA, CDR2 FQGNSA. Written as DNA, the CDR3 is TGTGCCAGCAGCTCTCGACAGGGGGTAGTTGGCGGGGAGCTGGTTTTT. Translation: CASSSRQGVVGGELVF.

In its sample, this clonotype was seen a few times. The CDR3: CSARPRRALTQYF. DNA of the CDR3: TGCAGTGCTAGACCACGGCGGGCGCTAACCCAGTACTTC. V and J are TRBV20-1 and TRBJ2-5; a weak D match, TRBD2 (5 bases). The CDR3 runs 13 residues. The V end lost 2 bases, the J end lost 8 bases, and 15 bases lay between the germline ends. Germline loops: CDR1 DFQATT, CDR2 SNEGSKA (reference sequence).